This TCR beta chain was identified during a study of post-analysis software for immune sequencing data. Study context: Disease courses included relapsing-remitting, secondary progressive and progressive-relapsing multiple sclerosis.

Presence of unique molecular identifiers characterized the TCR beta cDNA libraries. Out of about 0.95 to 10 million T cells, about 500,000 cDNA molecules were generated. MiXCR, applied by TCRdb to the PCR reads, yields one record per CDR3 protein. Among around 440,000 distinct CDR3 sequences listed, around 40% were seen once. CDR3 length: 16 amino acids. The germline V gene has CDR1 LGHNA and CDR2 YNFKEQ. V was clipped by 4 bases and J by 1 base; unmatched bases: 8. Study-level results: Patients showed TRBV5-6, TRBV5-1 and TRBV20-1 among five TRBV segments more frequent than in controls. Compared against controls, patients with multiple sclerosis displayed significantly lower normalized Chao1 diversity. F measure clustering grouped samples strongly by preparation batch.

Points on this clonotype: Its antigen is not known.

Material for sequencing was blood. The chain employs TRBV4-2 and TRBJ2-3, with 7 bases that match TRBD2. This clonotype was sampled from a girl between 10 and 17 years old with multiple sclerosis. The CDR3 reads CASSPPRAGGTDTQYF. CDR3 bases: TGTGCCAGCAGCCCCCCCCGGGCGGGGGGCACAGATACGCAGTATTTT.